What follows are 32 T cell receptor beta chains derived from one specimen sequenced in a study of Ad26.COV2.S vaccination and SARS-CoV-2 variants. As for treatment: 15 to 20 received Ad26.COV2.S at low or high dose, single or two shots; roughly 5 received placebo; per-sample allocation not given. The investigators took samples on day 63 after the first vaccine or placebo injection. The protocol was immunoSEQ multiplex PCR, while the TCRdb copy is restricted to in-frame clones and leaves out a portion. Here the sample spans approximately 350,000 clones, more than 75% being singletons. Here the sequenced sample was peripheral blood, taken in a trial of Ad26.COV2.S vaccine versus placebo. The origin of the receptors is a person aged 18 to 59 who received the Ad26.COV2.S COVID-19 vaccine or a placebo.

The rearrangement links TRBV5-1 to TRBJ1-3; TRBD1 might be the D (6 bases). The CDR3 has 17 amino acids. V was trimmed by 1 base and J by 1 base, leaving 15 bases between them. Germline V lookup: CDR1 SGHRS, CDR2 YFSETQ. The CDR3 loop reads CASSLLPGVRSGNTIYF. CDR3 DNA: TGCGCCAGCAGCTTGCTGCCAGGGGTGCGATCTGGAAACACCATATATTTT.

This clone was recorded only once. The CDR3 DNA sequence: TGTGCCAGCAGCCAAGAGTTTATTCGGGACAGGCCCTACGAGCAGTACTTC. This sequence encodes CASSQEFIRDRPYEQYF. V is TRBV14 and J is TRBJ2-7, with 8 nucleotides matching TRBD1. With 0 bases clipped from V and 2 bases from J, the junction kept 9 bases outside the gene matches. The CDR3 has 17 amino acids. The germline V gene encodes CDR1 SGHDN and CDR2 FVKESK.

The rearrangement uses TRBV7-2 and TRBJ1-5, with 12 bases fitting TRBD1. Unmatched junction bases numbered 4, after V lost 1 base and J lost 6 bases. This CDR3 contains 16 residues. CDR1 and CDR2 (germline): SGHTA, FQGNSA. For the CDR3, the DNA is TGTGCCAGCAGCTTAGGTGGGACAGGGGGCATTCAGCCCCAGCATTTT. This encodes CASSLGGTGGIQPQHF. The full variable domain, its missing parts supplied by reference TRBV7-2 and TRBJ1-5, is GAGVSQSPSNKVTEKGKDVELRCDPISGHTALYWYRQSLGQGLEFLIYFQGNSAPDKSGLPSDRFSAERTGGSVSTLTIQRTQQEDSAVYLCASSLGGTGGIQPQHFGDGTRLSIL.

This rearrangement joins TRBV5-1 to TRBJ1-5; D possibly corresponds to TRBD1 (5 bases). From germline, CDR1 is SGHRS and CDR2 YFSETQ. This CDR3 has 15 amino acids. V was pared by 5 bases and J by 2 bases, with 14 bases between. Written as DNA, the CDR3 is TGCGCCAGCAGTTCAGGGATTAGGGGCAATCAGCCCCAGCATTTT. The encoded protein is CASSSGIRGNQPQHF.

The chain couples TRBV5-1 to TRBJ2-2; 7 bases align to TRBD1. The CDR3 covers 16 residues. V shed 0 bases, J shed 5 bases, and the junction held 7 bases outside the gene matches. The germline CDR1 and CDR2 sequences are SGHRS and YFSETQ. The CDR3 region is CASSLEGGARTGELFF. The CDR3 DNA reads TGCGCCAGCAGCTTGGAAGGGGGCGCTAGGACCGGGGAGCTGTTTTTT.

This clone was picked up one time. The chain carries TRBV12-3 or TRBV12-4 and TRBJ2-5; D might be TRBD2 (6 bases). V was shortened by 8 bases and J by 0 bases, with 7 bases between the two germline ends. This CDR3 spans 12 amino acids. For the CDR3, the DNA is TGTGCCAGCTCTAGCGACCAAGAGACCCAGTACTTC. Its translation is CASSSDQETQYF.

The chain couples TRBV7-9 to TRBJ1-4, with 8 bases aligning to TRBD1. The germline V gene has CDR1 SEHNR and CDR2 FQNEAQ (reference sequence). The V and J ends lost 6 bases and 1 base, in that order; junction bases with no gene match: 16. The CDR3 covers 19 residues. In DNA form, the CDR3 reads TGTGCCAGCAGTACGAAGAACCAGGGGGCCCTCTTAACTAATGAAAAACTGTTTTTT. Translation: CASSTKNQGALLTNEKLFF.

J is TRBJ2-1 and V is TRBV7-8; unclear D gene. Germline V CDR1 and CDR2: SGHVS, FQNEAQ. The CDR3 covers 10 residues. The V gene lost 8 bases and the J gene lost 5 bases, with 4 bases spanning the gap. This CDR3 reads CASGHNEQFF. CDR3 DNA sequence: TGTGCCAGCGGTCACAATGAGCAGTTCTTC.

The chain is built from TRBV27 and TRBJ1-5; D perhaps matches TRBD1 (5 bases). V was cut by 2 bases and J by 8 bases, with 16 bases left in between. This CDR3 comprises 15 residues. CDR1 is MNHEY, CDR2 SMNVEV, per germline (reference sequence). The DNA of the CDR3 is TGTGCCAGCAGTTTAGTTGGCTTAACGGGGGAGCCCCAGCATTTT. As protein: CASSLVGLTGEPQHF.

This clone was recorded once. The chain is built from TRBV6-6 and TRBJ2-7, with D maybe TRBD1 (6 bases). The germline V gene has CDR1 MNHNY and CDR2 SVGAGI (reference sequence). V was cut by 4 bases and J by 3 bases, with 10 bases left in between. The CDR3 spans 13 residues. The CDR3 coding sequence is TGTGCCAGCAGTTCGGACAGACGCTACGAGCAGTACTTC. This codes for CASSSDRRYEQYF.

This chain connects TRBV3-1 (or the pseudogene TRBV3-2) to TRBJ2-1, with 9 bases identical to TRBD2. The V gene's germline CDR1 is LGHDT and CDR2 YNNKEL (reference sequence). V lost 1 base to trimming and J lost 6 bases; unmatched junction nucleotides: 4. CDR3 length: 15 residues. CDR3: CASSQGLAGSNEQFF. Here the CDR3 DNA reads TGTGCCAGCAGCCAAGGTCTAGCGGGGAGCAATGAGCAGTTCTTC.

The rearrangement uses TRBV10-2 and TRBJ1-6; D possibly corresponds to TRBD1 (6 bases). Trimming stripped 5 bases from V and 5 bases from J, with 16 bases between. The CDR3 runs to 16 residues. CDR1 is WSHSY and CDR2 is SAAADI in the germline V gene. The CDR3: CASSTGTASHNSPLHF. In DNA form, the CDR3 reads TGCGCCAGCAGTACAGGGACCGCCTCACATAATTCACCCCTCCACTTT.

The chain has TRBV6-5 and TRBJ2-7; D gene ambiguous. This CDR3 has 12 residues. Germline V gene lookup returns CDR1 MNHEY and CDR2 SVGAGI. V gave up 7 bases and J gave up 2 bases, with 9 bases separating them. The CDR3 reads CASKRDTYEQYF. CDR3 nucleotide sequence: TGTGCCAGCAAACGTGATACCTACGAGCAGTACTTC.

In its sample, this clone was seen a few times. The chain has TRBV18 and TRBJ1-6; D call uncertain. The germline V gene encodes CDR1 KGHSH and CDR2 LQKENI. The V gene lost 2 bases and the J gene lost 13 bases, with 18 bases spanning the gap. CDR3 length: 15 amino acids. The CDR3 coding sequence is TGTGCCAGCTCACCATCCGGGCAGGCCCTGGGGCCCCTCCACTTT. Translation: CASSPSGQALGPLHF. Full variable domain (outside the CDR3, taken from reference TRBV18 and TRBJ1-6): NAGVMQNPRHLVRRRGQEARLRCSPMKGHSHVYWYRQLPEEGLKFMVYLQKENIIDESGMPKERFSAEFPKEGPSILRIQQVVRGDSAAYFCASSPSGQALGPLHFGNGTRLTVT.

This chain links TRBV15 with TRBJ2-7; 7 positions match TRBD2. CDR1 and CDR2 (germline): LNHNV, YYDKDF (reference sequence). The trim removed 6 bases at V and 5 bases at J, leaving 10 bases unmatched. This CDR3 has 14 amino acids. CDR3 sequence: CATSTWGGRDEQYF. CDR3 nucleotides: TGTGCCACCAGTACCTGGGGGGGACGAGACGAGCAGTACTTC.

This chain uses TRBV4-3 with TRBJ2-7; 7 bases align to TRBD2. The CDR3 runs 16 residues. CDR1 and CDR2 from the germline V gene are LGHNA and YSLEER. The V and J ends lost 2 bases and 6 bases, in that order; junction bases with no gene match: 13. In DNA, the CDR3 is TGCGCCAGCAGCCAATACACTAGCGCCAGGGTCATCGAGCAGTACTTC. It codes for CASSQYTSARVIEQYF.

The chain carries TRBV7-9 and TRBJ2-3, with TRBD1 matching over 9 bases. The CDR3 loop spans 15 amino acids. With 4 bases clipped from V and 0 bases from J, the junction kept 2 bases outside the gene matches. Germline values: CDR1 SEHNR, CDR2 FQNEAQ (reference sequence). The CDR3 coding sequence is TGTGCCAGCAGCTCGGGACAGGGCAGCACAGATACGCAGTATTTT. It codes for CASSSGQGSTDTQYF. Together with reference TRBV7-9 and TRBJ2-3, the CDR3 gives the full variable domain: DTGVSQNPRHKITKRGQNVTFRCDPISEHNRLYWYRQTLGQGPEFLTYFQNEAQLEKSRLLSDRFSAERPKGSFSTLEIQRTEQGDSAMYLCASSSGQGSTDTQYFGPGTRLTVL.

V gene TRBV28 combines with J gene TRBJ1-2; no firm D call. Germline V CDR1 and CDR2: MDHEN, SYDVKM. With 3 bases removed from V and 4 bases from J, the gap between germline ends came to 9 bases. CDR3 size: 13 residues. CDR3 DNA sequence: TGTGCCAGCAGTTTGGGGAGGCGCTATGGCTACACCTTC. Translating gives CASSLGRRYGYTF.

The CDR3 protein is CASSHPGSSYNSPLHF. The CDR3, as DNA: TGCGCCAGCAGCCATCCGGGGAGCTCCTATAATTCACCCCTCCACTTT. J is TRBJ1-6 and V is TRBV4-1; no firm D call. The CDR3 is made up of 16 amino acids. V lost 3 bases and J lost 0, with 9 bases in between. From germline, CDR1 is MGHRA and CDR2 YSYEKL.

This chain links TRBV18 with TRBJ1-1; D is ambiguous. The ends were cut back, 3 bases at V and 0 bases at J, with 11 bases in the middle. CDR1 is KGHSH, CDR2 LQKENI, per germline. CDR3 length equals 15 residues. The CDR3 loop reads CASSPTRDLNTEAFF. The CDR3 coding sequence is TGTGCCAGCTCACCGACGAGGGATTTGAACACTGAAGCTTTCTTT.

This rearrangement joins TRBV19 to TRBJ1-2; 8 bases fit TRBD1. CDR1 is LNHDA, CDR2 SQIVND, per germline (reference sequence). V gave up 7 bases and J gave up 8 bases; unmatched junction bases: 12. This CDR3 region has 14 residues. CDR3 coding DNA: TGTGCCAGTATCGGACAGGGTACCTATTGGGGCTACACCTTC. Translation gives CASIGQGTYWGYTF.

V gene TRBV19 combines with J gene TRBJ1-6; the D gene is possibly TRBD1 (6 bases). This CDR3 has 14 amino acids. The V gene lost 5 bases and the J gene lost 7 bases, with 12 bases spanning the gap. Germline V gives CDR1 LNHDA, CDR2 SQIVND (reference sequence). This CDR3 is CASSWGQMNSPLHF. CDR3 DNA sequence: TGTGCCAGTAGTTGGGGACAAATGAATTCACCCCTCCACTTT.

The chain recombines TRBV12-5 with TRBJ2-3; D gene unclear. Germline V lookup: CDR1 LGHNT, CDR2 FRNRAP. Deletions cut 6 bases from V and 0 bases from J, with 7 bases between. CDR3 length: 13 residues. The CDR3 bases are TGTGCTAGTGGCCCCGACAGCACAGATACGCAGTATTTT. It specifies CASGPDSTDTQYF.

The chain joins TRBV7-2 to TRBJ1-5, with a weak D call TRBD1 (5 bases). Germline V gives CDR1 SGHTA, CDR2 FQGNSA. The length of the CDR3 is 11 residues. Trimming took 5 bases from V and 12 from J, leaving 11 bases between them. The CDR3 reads CASSPGLDQHF. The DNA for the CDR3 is TGTGCCAGCAGCCCGGGACTGGACCAGCATTTT.

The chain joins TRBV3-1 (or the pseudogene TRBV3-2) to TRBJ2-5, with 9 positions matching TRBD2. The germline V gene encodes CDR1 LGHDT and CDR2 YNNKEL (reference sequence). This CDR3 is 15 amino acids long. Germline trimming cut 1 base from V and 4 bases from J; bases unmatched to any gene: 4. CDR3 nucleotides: TGTGCCAGCAGCCAAGGGCGGGGGGGCCTAGAGACCCAGTACTTC. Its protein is CASSQGRGGLETQYF.

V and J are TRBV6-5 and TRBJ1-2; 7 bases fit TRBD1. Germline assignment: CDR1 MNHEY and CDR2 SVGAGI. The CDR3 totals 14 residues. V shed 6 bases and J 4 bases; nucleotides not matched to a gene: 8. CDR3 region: CASRLDRPTYGYTF. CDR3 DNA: TGTGCCAGCAGATTGGACAGGCCCACCTATGGCTACACCTTC.

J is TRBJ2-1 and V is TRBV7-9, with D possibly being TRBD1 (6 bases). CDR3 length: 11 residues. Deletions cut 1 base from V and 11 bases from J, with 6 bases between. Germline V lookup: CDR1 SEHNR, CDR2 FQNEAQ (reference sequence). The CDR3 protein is CASSLGGQQFF. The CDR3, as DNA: TGTGCCAGCAGCTTAGGGGGGCAGCAGTTCTTC.

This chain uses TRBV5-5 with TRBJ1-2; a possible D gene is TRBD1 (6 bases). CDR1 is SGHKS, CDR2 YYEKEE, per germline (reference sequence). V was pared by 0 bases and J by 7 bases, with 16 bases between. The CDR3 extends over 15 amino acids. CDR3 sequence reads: CASSLEWQGIGGYTF. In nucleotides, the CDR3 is TGTGCCAGCAGCTTGGAGTGGCAGGGGATTGGTGGCTACACCTTC. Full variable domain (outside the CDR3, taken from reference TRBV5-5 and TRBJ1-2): DAGVTQSPTHLIKTRGQQVTLRCSPISGHKSVSWYQQVLGQGPQFIFQYYEKEERGRGNFPDRFSARQFPNYSSELNVNALLLGDSALYLCASSLEWQGIGGYTFGSGTRLTVV.

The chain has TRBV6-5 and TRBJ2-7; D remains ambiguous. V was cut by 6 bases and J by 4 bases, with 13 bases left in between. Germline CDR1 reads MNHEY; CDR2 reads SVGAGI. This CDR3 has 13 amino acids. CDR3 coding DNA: TGTGCCAGCAGGGAGAAGGGAATATACGAGCAGTACTTC. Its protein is CASREKGIYEQYF.

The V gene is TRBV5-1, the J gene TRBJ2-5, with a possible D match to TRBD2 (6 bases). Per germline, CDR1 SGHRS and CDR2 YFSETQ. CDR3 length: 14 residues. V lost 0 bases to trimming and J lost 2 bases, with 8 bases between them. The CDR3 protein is CASSLEGTQETQYF. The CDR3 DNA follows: TGCGCCAGCAGCTTGGAGGGGACTCAAGAGACCCAGTACTTC.

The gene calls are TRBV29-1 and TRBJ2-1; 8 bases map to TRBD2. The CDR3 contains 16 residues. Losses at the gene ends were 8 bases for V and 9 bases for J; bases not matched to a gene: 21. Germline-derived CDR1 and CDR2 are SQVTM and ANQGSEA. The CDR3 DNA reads TGCAGCCTGACAGTCTATCGAGGCGCGGGGGGTGTTGAGCAGTTCTTC. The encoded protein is CSLTVYRGAGGVEQFF.

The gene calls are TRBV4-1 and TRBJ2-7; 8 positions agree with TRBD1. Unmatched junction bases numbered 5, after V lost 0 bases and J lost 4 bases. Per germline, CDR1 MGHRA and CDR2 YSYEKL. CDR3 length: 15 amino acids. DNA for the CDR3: TGCGCCAGCAGCCAAGAGGCGGACAGGGTGTACGAGCAGTACTTC. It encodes CASSQEADRVYEQYF.